The rows below give T cell receptor beta chains drawn from one sample of a study of blood T cell repertoires in COVID-19. Produced via immunoSEQ multiplex PCR; TCRdb's table is partial and in-frame only. Among 95,000 to 110,000 clones listed, around 86% were seen once. Input material: peripheral blood. All receptors come from a man over 45 with acute or convalescent COVID-19. CDR3s include the opening cysteine and the closing phenylalanine or tryptophan. The D gene is left open where the match is weak. Not every row has a clone size; where given, it reads once, few, many or a size class.

TRBV18	TRBD2	NA	TRBJ2-1	TGTGCCAGCTCACCGGGGAGGGGTAGCACCCACAATGAGCAGTTCTTC	CASSPGRGSTHNEQFF
TRBV12-3/TRBV12-4	NA	NA	TRBJ2-2	TGTGCCAGCGGACTGGGGAGCAGGGAGCTGTTTTTT	CASGLGSRELFF
TRBV15	NA	NA	TRBJ2-7	TGTGCCACCAGCAGACCAGGGAGTAGCGGCTCCTACGAGCAGTACTTC	CATSRPGSSGSYEQYF
TRBV5-1	TRBD2	NA	TRBJ2-5	TGCGCCAGCAGCTTAGTGGCGGGGGTTGGGGAGACCCAGTACTTC	CASSLVAGVGETQYF
TRBV2	TRBD1	once	TRBJ2-7	TGTGCCAGCATTCAGGGGGTCTACGAGCAGTACTTC	CASIQGVYEQYF
TRBV24-1	NA	NA	TRBJ1-5	TGTGCCACCGGGGAGGGGGGAGGCAATCAGCCCCAGCATTTT	CATGEGGGNQPQHF
TRBV7-9	TRBD2	NA	TRBJ2-3	TGTGCCAGCAGCCTCTCGGGGGGGGCCACAGATACGCAGTATTTT	CASSLSGGATDTQYF
TRBV5-1	NA	NA	TRBJ2-1	TGCGCCAGCAGCTTTCGGACAGACAACAATGAGCAGTTCTTC	CASSFRTDNNEQFF
TRBV5-4	NA	few	TRBJ2-3	TGTGCCAGCAGCTCGGATGCCACACGGGGCACAGATACGCAGTATTTT	CASSSDATRGTDTQYF
TRBV7-2	TRBD1	NA	TRBJ1-5	TGTGCCAGCAGTCAGACAGGGGGCAATCAGCCCCAGCATTTT	CASSQTGGNQPQHF
TRBV15	NA	NA	TRBJ2-3	TGTGCCACCGGGCTCGGACAGACAACAGATACGCAGTATTTT	CATGLGQTTDTQYF
TRBV19	NA	NA	TRBJ1-5	TGTGCCAGTAGTACGGACAGTCTAAACGACCGTATTAGCAATCAGCCCCAGCATTTT	CASSTDSLNDRISNQPQHF
TRBV25-1	TRBD1	NA	TRBJ2-7	TGTGCCAGCAGTGGGACAGGGGGCAACGAGCAGTACTTC	CASSGTGGNEQYF
TRBV5-6	TRBD1	NA	TRBJ1-2	TGTGCCAGCAGCGCCGGACAGGACTACACCTTC	CASSAGQDYTF
TRBV5-1	NA	once	TRBJ2-5	TGCGCCAGCAGCTCTAAACAGGGATCGGGCGCGGTGCAGACCCAGTACTTC	CASSSKQGSGAVQTQYF
TRBV6-2/TRBV6-3	NA	few	TRBJ2-1	TGTGCCAGCAGTCCCAGCTGGGGGGTATCCTACAATGAGCAGTTCTTC	CASSPSWGVSYNEQFF
TRBV25-1	TRBD1	NA	TRBJ1-5	TGTGCCAGCAGTGCGGCACAGGGGAGCAATCAGCCCCAGCATTTT	CASSAAQGSNQPQHF
TRBV5-1	NA	NA	TRBJ2-2	TGCGCCAGCAGCGCACCCCGACAAAACACCGGGGAGCTGTTTTTT	CASSAPRQNTGELFF
TRBV6-5	NA	NA	TRBJ2-4	TGTGCCAGCAGTTTCACTGAGGGAGGCAAAAACATTCAGTACTTC	CASSFTEGGKNIQYF
TRBV10-2	NA	NA	TRBJ2-1	TGCGCCAGCAGTGACCCGTCCGGGACTCCCTACAATGAGCAGTTCTTC	CASSDPSGTPYNEQFF
TRBV7-8	TRBD2	NA	TRBJ2-7	TGTGCCAGCAGCTTACCCTCACGACTAGCGGGAGACTCCAGCTACGAGCAGTACTTC	CASSLPSRLAGDSSYEQYF
TRBV30	NA	NA	TRBJ2-5	TGTGCCTGGAGTGGGATCGGGAGAAGGCTAGAGACCCAGTACTTC	CAWSGIGRRLETQYF
TRBV29-1	TRBD2	NA	TRBJ2-7	TGCAGCGTTGGACTAGCTTCCGAGCAGTACTTC	CSVGLASEQYF
TRBV19	NA	NA	TRBJ2-2	TGTGCCAGTAGTATGCCCCCCCGGGGGAAGGGGTTACCCGGGGAGCTGTTTTTT	CASSMPPRGKGLPGELFF
TRBV27	NA	NA	TRBJ2-3	TGTGCCAGCAGTCGAAGGACAGTCGGGGATACGCAGTATTTT	CASSRRTVGDTQYF
TRBV28	NA	NA	TRBJ1-3	TGTGCCAGCATTCGGGGGGGCTCTGGAAACACCATATATTTT	CASIRGGSGNTIYF
TRBV19	TRBD2	NA	TRBJ2-1	TGTGCCAGTAGTATAGTAAGCGGGAGAGAGCAGTTCTTC	CASSIVSGREQFF
TRBV3-1/TRBV3-2	TRBD2	NA	TRBJ2-1	TGTGCCAGCAGCCTGGGACTAGCGGGGGATGAGCAGTTCTTC	CASSLGLAGDEQFF
TRBV10-2	NA	NA	TRBJ1-1	TGCGCCCTTTCTGGGGGCCGACGGAACACTGAAGCTTTCTTT	CALSGGRRNTEAFF
TRBV29-1	NA	NA	TRBJ2-2	TGCAGCGTTGGCAGGACGGGAAACACCGGGGAGCTGTTTTTT	CSVGRTGNTGELFF
TRBV19	NA	NA	TRBJ1-2	TGTGCCAGTAGTATAGAAACGGGACACCGAAACTATGGCTACACCTTC	CASSIETGHRNYGYTF
TRBV7-9	NA	NA	TRBJ1-2	TGTGCCAGCACCTGGGCGGGGGCGAACTATGGCTACACCTTC	CASTWAGANYGYTF
TRBV19	TRBD1	NA	TRBJ1-2	TGTGCCAGTAGTATCAGCAGGGGGCAAGGCTATGGCTACACCTTC	CASSISRGQGYGYTF
TRBV5-4	TRBD2	NA	TRBJ2-5	TGTGCCAGCAGCGACTTAGCGGGGAGTGGGGAGACCCAGTACTTC	CASSDLAGSGETQYF
TRBV4-2	TRBD2	NA	TRBJ2-1	TGTGCCAGCAGTCAAGGGGCTCCACTAGCGGGAAATTCTATGCTAAACTACAATGAGCAGTTCTTC	CASSQGAPLAGNSMLNYNEQFF
TRBV19	TRBD1	NA	TRBJ1-5	TGTGCCAGTAGTTCCCGAGGGGGACAGCTTTATAGCAATCAGCCCCAGCATTTT	CASSSRGGQLYSNQPQHF
TRBV24-1	TRBD1	NA	TRBJ1-4	TGTGCCACCAGTGAGGCCGGGACAGGGGATAAACTGTTTTTT	CATSEAGTGDKLFF
TRBV28	NA	NA	TRBJ2-3	TGTGCCAGCAGAAAGACAGGCACAGATACGCAGTATTTT	CASRKTGTDTQYF
TRBV12-5	NA	NA	TRBJ2-7	TGTGCTAGTGGTTTGGTACTCTACGAGCAGTACTTC	CASGLVLYEQYF
TRBV2	TRBD2	once	TRBJ2-5	TGTGCCAGCAGTACTGGGACTAGCGGGGCCTGGGAGACCCAGTACTTC	CASSTGTSGAWETQYF
TRBV7-2	TRBD2	NA	TRBJ2-2	TGTGCCAGCAGCAAACTAGCGGTAGCGAACACCGGGGAGCTGTTTTTT	CASSKLAVANTGELFF
TRBV6-1	NA	NA	TRBJ2-1	TGTGCCAGCAGTGAGCAGGCTGCGTCCTACAATGAGCAGTTCTTC	CASSEQAASYNEQFF
TRBV28	NA	NA	TRBJ2-1	TGTGCCAGCAGTTTATCTAGAATCTCCTACAATGAGCAGTTCTTC	CASSLSRISYNEQFF
TRBV15	NA	once	TRBJ2-6	TGTGCCACCAGCAGAGAACCAGGGGAGTCCCTCTCTGGGGCCAACGTCCTGACTTTC	CATSREPGESLSGANVLTF
TRBV6-7	NA	NA	TRBJ2-1	TGTGCCAGCAGGAGGAATGTTGAGCAGTTCTTC	CASRRNVEQFF
TRBV27	TRBD2	NA	TRBJ2-2	TGTGCCAGCAGAGCGGGATTCACCGGGGAGCTGTTTTTT	CASRAGFTGELFF
TRBV6-5	NA	NA	TRBJ1-2	TGTGCCAGCTGGGGGGGAGAAGGCTACACCTTC	CASWGGEGYTF
TRBV28	TRBD1	NA	TRBJ2-1	TGTGCCAGCAGTTGGGACAGCGAAGAACTGTACAATGAGCAGTTCTTC	CASSWDSEELYNEQFF
TRBV5-4	NA	NA	TRBJ2-5	TGTGCCAGCAGCCGCGGGACAGAGAAGCAAGAGACCCAGTACTTC	CASSRGTEKQETQYF
TRBV24-1	NA	NA	TRBJ2-1	TGTGCCACCAGTGATTTGCCGGGTTTACCTTTGAATGAGCAGTTCTTC	CATSDLPGLPLNEQFF
TRBV27	NA	few	TRBJ2-1	TGTGCCAGCAGTTTATCTAGCGTCAATGAGCAGTTCTTC	CASSLSSVNEQFF
TRBV27	NA	NA	TRBJ2-7	TGTGCCAGCAGTTCACGCTTCGGGACAACCTACGAGCAGTACTTC	CASSSRFGTTYEQYF
TRBV5-4	NA	NA	TRBJ1-3	TGTGCCAGCAGCTTGTGGGACGGGGGAATCTCTGGAAACACCATATATTTT	CASSLWDGGISGNTIYF
TRBV13	TRBD1	NA	TRBJ1-2	TGTGCCAGCAGCTTGGGGACAGGGGACTTTGGTGGCTACACCTTC	CASSLGTGDFGGYTF